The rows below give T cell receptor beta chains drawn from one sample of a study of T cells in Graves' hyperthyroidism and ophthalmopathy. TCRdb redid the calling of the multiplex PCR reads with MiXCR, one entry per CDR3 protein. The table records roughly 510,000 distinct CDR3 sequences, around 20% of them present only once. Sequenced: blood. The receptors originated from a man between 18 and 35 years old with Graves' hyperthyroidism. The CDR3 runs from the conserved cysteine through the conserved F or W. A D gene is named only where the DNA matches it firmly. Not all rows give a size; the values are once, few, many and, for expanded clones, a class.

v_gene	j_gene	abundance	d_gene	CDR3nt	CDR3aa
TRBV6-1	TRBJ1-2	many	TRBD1	TGTGCCAGCGCGATAAGACAGGGGTATAACTATGGCTACACCTTC	CASAIRQGYNYGYTF
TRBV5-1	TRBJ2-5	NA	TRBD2	TGCGCCAGCAGCTTGGCCAAGGGACTACAAGAGACCCAGTACTTC	CASSLAKGLQETQYF
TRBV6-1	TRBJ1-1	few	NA	TGTGCCAGCAGCCCACTAGGGGGGAATATGAACACTGAAACTTTCTTT	CASSPLGGNMNTETFF
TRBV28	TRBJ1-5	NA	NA	TGTGCCAGCAGTTGGGTCGGACCTCCCCATCAGCCCCAGCATTTT	CASSWVGPPHQPQHF
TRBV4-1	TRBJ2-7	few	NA	TGCGCCAGCAGCCCTTCGGGGAGCCGGAGCTCCTACGAGCAGTACTTC	CASSPSGSRSSYEQYF
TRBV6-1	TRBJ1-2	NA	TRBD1	TGTGCCAGCACCCCCGGGGGGACAGGGAACTATGGCTACACCTTC	CASTPGGTGNYGYTF
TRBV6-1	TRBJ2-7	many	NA	TGTGCCAGCAGTGAACCAGGGCAGGGCTACGAGCAGTACTTC	CASSEPGQGYEQYF
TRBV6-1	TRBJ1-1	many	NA	TGTGCCAGCAGTCAAACAGGTCAAAGGGGAACTGAAGCTTTCTTT	CASSQTGQRGTEAFF
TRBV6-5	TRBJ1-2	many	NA	TGTGCCAGCAGTTACTCGGGGGAGACAGATGGCTACACCTTC	CASSYSGETDGYTF
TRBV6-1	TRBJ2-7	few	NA	TGTGCCAGCAGGGATCAATACGAGCAGTACTTC	CASRDQYEQYF
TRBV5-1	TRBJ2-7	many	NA	TGCGCCAGCAGCTCCACGGGGGCCCCCTCCTACGAGCAGTACTTC	CASSSTGAPSYEQYF